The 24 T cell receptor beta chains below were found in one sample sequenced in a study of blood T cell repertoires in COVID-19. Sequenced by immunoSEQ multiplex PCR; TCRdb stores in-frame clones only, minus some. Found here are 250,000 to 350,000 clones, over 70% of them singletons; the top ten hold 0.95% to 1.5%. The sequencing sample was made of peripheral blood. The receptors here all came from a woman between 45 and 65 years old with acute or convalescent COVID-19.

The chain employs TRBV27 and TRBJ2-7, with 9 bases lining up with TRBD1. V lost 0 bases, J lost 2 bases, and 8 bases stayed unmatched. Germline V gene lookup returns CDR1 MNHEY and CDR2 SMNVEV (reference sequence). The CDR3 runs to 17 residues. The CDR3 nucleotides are TGTGCCAGCAGTTTATCCGGGACAGGGTTGGAGACCTACGAGCAGTACTTC. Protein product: CASSLSGTGLETYEQYF.

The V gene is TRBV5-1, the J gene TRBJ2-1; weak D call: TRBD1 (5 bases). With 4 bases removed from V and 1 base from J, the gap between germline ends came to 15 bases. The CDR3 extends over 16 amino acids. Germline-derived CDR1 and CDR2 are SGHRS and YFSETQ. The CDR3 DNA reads TGCGCCAGCAGCCCACAGGAATTGGCGTCCTACAATGAGCAGTTCTTC. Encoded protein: CASSPQELASYNEQFF.

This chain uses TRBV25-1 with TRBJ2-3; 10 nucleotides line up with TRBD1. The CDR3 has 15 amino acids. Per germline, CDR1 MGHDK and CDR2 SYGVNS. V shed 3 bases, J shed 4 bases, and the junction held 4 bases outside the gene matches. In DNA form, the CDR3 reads TGTGCCAGCAGTGATTCCGGACAGGGGGCAGATACGCAGTATTTT. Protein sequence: CASSDSGQGADTQYF.

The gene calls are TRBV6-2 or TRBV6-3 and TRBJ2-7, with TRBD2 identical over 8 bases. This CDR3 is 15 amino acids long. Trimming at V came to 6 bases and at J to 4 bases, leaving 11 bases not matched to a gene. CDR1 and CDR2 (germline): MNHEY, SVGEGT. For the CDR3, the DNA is TGTGCCAGCAGCCCCTCGACTAGCGAGTATTACGAGCAGTACTTC. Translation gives CASSPSTSEYYEQYF.

CDR3 residues: CASSMVAGGLEQYF. The CDR3 DNA sequence: TGTGCCAGTAGTATGGTAGCGGGAGGCCTCGAGCAGTACTTC. The chain uses TRBV19 and TRBJ2-7, with 10 bases matching TRBD2. Trimming removed 3 bases from V and 6 bases from J; junction bases left unmatched: 5. Germline V gene sequence: CDR1 LNHDA, CDR2 SQIVND (reference sequence). The CDR3 consists of 14 residues.

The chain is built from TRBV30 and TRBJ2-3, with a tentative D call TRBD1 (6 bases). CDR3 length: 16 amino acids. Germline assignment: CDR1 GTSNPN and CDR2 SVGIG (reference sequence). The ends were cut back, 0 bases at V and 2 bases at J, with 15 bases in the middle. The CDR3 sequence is CAWSVQGGSYTDTQYF. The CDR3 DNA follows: TGTGCCTGGAGTGTACAGGGCGGTTCCTACACAGATACGCAGTATTTT.

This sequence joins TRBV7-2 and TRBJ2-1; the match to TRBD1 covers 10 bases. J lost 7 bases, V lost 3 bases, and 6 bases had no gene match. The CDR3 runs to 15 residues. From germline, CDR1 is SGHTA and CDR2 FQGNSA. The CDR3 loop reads CASSFRQGASNEQFF. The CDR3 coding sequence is TGTGCCAGCAGCTTCCGACAGGGGGCGAGTAATGAGCAGTTCTTC.

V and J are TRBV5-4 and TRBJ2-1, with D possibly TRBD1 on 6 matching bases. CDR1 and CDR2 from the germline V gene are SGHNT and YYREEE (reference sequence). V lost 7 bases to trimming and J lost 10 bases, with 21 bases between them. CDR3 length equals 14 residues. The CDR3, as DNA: TGTGCCAGCCATGCCCTAACAGGGCGCTCCGAGCAGTTCTTC. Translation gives CASHALTGRSEQFF.

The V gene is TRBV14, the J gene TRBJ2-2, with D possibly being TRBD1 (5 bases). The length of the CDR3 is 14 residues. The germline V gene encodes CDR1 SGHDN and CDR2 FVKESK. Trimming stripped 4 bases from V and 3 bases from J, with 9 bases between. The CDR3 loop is CASSRDSDTGELFF. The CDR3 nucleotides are TGTGCCAGCAGCCGAGACAGTGACACCGGGGAGCTGTTTTTT.

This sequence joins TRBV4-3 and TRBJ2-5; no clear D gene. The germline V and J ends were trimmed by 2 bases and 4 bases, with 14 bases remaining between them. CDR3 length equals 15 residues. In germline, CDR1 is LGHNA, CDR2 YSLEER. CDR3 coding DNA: TGCGCCAGCAGCCAAACCTTGAGCGCTGGAGAGACCCAGTACTTC. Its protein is CASSQTLSAGETQYF.

In DNA form, the CDR3 reads TGTGCCAGCTCACCGACTAGCGGGTACAATGAGCAGTTCTTC. As protein: CASSPTSGYNEQFF. The V gene is TRBV18, the J gene TRBJ2-1; 10 positions match TRBD2. The CDR3 has 14 amino acids. The trim removed 3 bases at V and 4 bases at J, leaving 0 bases unmatched. Germline-derived CDR1 and CDR2 are KGHSH and LQKENI. Full variable domain (rest looked up from reference TRBV18 and TRBJ2-1): NAGVMQNPRHLVRRRGQEARLRCSPMKGHSHVYWYRQLPEEGLKFMVYLQKENIIDESGMPKERFSAEFPKEGPSILRIQQVVRGDSAAYFCASSPTSGYNEQFFGPGTRLTVL.

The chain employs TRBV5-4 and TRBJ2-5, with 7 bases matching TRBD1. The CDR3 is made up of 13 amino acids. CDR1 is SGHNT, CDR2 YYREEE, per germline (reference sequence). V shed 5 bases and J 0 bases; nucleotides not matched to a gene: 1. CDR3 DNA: TGTGCCAGCAGTGGGACAGACCAAGAGACCCAGTACTTC. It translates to CASSGTDQETQYF.

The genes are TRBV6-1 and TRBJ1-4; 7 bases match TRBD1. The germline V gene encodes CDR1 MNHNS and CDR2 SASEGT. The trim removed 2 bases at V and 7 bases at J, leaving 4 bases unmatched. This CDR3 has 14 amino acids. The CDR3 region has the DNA TGTGCCAGCAGTGAACAGGGGGGAGGTGAAAAACTGTTTTTT. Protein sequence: CASSEQGGGEKLFF.

This CDR3 reads CASSQAFTDTQYF. The CDR3 region has the DNA TGCGCCAGCAGCCAGGCATTTACAGATACGCAGTATTTT. The V call is TRBV4-1, the J call TRBJ2-3, with D hard to call. V was cut by 3 bases and J by 3 bases, with 7 bases left in between. The CDR3 runs to 13 residues. Germline lookup yields CDR1 MGHRA and CDR2 YSYEKL.

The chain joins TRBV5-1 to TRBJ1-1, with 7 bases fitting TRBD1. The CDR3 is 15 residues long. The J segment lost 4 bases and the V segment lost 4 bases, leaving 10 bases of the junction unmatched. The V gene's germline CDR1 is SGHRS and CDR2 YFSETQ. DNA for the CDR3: TGCGCCAGCAGCCGGATAGAGGGGGCGCGCACTGAAGCTTTCTTT. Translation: CASSRIEGARTEAFF.

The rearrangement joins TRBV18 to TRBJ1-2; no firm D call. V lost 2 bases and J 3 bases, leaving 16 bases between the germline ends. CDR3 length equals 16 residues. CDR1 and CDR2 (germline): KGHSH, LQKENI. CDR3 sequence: CASSPRDPGRDYGYTF. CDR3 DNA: TGTGCCAGCTCACCAAGAGACCCTGGGCGTGACTATGGCTACACCTTC.

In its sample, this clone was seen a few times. The chain's CDR3 is CASSFGRVANTIYF. The CDR3 nucleotides read TGTGCCAGCAGCTTTGGCAGGGTGGCAAACACCATATATTTT. The chain uses TRBV7-2 and TRBJ1-3, with D tentatively TRBD1 (5 bases). CDR1 and CDR2 (germline): SGHTA, FQGNSA. V shed 3 bases and J shed 6 bases, with 12 bases lying between them. The CDR3 length is 14 residues.

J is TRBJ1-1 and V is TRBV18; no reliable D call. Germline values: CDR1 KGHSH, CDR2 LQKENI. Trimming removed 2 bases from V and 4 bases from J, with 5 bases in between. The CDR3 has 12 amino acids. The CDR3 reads CASSPSPTEAFF. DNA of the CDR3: TGTGCCAGCTCACCATCTCCCACTGAAGCTTTCTTT.

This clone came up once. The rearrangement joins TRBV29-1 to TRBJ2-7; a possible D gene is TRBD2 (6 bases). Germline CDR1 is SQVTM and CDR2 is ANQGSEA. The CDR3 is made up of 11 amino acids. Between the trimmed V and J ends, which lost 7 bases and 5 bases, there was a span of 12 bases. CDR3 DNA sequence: TGCAGCGCGGCTAGCGAAAACGAGCAGTACTTC. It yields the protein CSAASENEQYF.

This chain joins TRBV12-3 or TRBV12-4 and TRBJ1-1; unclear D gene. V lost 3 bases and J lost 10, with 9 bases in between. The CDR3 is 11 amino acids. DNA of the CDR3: TGTGCCAGCAGTTTCGGGGTGGGAGCTTTCTTT. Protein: CASSFGVGAFF.

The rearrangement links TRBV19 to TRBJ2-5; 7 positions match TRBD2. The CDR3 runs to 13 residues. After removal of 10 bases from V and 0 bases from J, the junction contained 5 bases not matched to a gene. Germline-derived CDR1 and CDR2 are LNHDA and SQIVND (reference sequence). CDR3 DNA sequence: TGTGCCACACGGGACTACAACCAAGAGACCCAGTACTTC. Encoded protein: CATRDYNQETQYF.

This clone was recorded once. CDR3: CASTQPRRPAFF. The CDR3 DNA sequence: TGTGCCAGCACCCAACCCCGGAGACCAGCTTTCTTT. V is TRBV12-3 or TRBV12-4 and J is TRBJ1-1; no definite D call. The V end was cut by 7 bases, the J end by 10 bases, with 16 bases between. The length of the CDR3 is 12 residues.

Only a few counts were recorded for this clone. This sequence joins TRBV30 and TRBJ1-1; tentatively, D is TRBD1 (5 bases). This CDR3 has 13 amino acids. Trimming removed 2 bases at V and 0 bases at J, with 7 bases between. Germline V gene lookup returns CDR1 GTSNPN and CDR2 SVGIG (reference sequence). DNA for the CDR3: TGTGCCTGGAGTCCAGGGTTGAACACTGAAGCTTTCTTT. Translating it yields CAWSPGLNTEAFF.

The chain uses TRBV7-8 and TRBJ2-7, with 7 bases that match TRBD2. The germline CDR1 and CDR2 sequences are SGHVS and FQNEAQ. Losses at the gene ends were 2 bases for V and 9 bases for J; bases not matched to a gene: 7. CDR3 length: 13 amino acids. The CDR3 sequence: CASSLTGWEGQYF. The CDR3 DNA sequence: TGTGCCAGCAGCTTAACAGGTTGGGAGGGGCAGTACTTC.